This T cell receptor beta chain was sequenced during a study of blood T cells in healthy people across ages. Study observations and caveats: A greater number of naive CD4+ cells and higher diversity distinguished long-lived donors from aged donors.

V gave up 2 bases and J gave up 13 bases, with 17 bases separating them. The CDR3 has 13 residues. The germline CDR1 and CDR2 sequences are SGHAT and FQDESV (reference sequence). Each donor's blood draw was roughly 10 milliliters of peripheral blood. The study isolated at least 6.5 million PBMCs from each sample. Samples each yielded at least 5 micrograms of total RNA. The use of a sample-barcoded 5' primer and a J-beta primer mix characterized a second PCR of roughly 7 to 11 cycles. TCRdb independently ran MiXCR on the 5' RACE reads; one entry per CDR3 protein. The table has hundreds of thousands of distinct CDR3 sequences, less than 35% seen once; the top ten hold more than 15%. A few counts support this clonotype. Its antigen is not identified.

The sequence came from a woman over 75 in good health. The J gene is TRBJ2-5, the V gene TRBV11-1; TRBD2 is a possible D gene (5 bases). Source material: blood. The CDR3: CASSLKAAGPPYF. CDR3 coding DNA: TGTGCCAGCAGCTTAAAAGCGGCGGGCCCACCGTACTTC.